The 15 T cell receptor beta chains reported below all come from one sample, sequenced in a study of blood T cell repertoires in COVID-19. The repertoire was sequenced with immunoSEQ multiplex PCR; TCRdb's copy has only in-frame clones and lacks some. The sample comprises about 350,000 clones, approximately 89% of which are singletons, and 3.9% rests with the top ten. The sequencing input was peripheral blood. These receptors were obtained from an older woman with COVID-19, enrolled during active disease.

This rearrangement joins TRBV5-1 to TRBJ1-1, with D hard to call. CDR1 SGHRS and CDR2 YFSETQ come from the germline V gene. The CDR3 length is 13 residues. Trimming stripped 0 bases from V and 5 bases from J, with 8 bases between. This CDR3 is CASSLGAQTEAFF. The CDR3 nucleotides are TGCGCCAGCAGCTTGGGGGCGCAGACTGAAGCTTTCTTT.

The J gene is TRBJ2-1, the V gene TRBV6-5, with D hard to call. The CDR3 length is 13 residues. The germline V gene has CDR1 MNHEY and CDR2 SVGAGI. Trimming cost V 8 bases and J 0 bases, with 8 bases left between them. CDR3 bases: TGTGCCAGCCAGAGGAGCTCCTACAATGAGCAGTTCTTC. This translates into CASQRSSYNEQFF.

This chain links TRBV7-8 with TRBJ2-7, with a tentative D call TRBD1 (6 bases). The V and J ends lost 5 bases and 6 bases respectively, with 14 bases between them. The CDR3 has 13 residues. Looked up from germline, CDR1 is SGHVS and CDR2 is FQNEAQ. CDR3 DNA: TGTGCCAGCAGCCGGTCCTCAGGGGCCGAGCAGTACTTC. This encodes CASSRSSGAEQYF.

Concerning this clone itself: Within the sample, other DNA sequences also encode this same CDR3. The chain is built from TRBV5-1 and TRBJ1-4; D is perhaps TRBD1 (5 bases). The CDR3 runs 15 residues. Germline-derived CDR1 and CDR2 are SGHRS and YFSETQ. The ends were cut back, 3 bases at V and 0 bases at J, with 9 bases in the middle. CDR3 sequence reads: CASSSQGATNEKLFF. The DNA for the CDR3 is TGCGCCAGCAGCTCGCAGGGTGCAACTAATGAAAAACTGTTTTTT.

This clone has more than one count but fewer than ten. The V and J genes are TRBV27 and TRBJ1-1; TRBD1 might be the D (5 bases). Germline V gives CDR1 MNHEY, CDR2 SMNVEV (reference sequence). Trimming removed 4 bases at V and 1 base at J, with 10 bases between. The CDR3 length is 14 residues. This CDR3 is CASSWGRANTEAFF. The CDR3 bases are TGTGCCAGCAGTTGGGGCAGGGCGAACACTGAAGCTTTCTTT.

The V call is TRBV28, the J call TRBJ2-4; TRBD1 agrees at 7 bases. V trimming: 5 bases; J trimming: 7 bases; junction bases outside the gene matches: 5. The CDR3 sequence is 13 residues long. Per germline, CDR1 MDHEN and CDR2 SYDVKM. The CDR3 is CASSPGTVNIQYF. As DNA, the CDR3 is TGTGCCAGCAGTCCCGGGACAGTTAACATTCAGTACTTC. Full variable domain (missing parts from reference TRBV28 and TRBJ2-4): DVKVTQSSRYLVKRTGEKVFLECVQDMDHENMFWYRQDPGLGLRLIYFSYDVKMKEKGDIPEGYSVSREKKERFSLILESASTNQTSMYLCASSPGTVNIQYFGAGTRLSVL.

The chain carries TRBV4-2 and TRBJ2-5; TRBD2 matches at 7 bases. CDR1 and CDR2 from the germline V gene are LGHNA and YNFKEQ. The J segment lost 2 bases and the V segment lost 0 bases, leaving 6 bases of the junction unmatched. This CDR3 is built from 16 residues. CDR3 sequence: CASSQDAASGQETQYF. DNA for the CDR3: TGTGCCAGCAGCCAAGATGCAGCTAGCGGACAAGAGACCCAGTACTTC.

CDR3 nucleotide sequence: TGTGCCAGCAGTGCCGGGACAGGGGCGATCTCGTTAACCTATGGCTACACCTTC. This translates into CASSAGTGAISLTYGYTF. The chain is built from TRBV27 and TRBJ1-2, with 10 nucleotides matching TRBD1. Germline values: CDR1 MNHEY, CDR2 SMNVEV (reference sequence). V shed 5 bases, J shed 4 bases, and the junction held 16 bases outside the gene matches. The CDR3 runs 18 residues.

This sequence joins TRBV5-1 and TRBJ2-3; D not certain. The germline V gene encodes CDR1 SGHRS and CDR2 YFSETQ. CDR3 length: 15 residues. V was shortened by 6 bases and J by 0 bases, with 14 bases between the two germline ends. The CDR3 DNA sequence: TGCGCCAGCAAACAAGTCCCGACTAGCACAGATACGCAGTATTTT. Amino acids: CASKQVPTSTDTQYF.

The chain links TRBV5-1 to TRBJ1-6; the match to TRBD1 covers 9 bases. The V and J ends lost 4 bases and 5 bases, in that order; junction bases with no gene match: 7. CDR3 size: 16 residues. Germline assignment: CDR1 SGHRS and CDR2 YFSETQ. The CDR3 coding sequence is TGCGCCAGCAGCAGGGACAGGGCCTCTAATAATTCACCCCTCCACTTT. Residues: CASSRDRASNNSPLHF.

This chain uses TRBV25-1 with TRBJ2-2, with a weak D call TRBD2 (7 bases). The CDR3 spans 15 residues. V was pared by 5 bases and J by 13 bases, with 23 bases between. Germline V gene data show CDR1 as MGHDK and CDR2 as SYGVNS. CDR3 in amino acids: CASSMGGREVGRLFF. CDR3 bases: TGTGCCAGCAGTATGGGGGGGCGAGAAGTGGGAAGGCTGTTTTTT.

In its sample, this clone was seen once. The chain is built from TRBV1 and TRBJ1-1; the table assigns TRBD1, which was not confirmed against the DNA. TRBV1 constitutes a pseudogene. The CDR3 has 16 amino acids. CDR3 sequence reads: CTSSEVPRVTNTEAFF. CDR3 bases: TGCACCAGCAGCGAAGTACCCAGGGTCACGAACACTGAAGCTTTCTTT.

The V and J genes are TRBV7-9 and TRBJ1-2, with 7 nucleotides matching TRBD1. V lost 1 base, J lost 4 bases, and 6 bases stayed unmatched. Germline CDR1 is SEHNR and CDR2 is FQNEAQ (reference sequence). The CDR3 totals 15 residues. Written as DNA, the CDR3 is TGTGCCAGCAGCTTAGACAGGGGCGGTGGCTATGGCTACACCTTC. As protein: CASSLDRGGGYGYTF.

The rearrangement links TRBV2 to TRBJ2-7; TRBD1 matches 8 bases. Germline CDR1 reads SNHLY; CDR2 reads FYNNEI. The junction had 9 bases not matched to a gene; V was cut back by 8 bases and J by 0 bases. The CDR3 runs 15 residues. This chain's CDR3 is CASQRDRLSSYEQYF. As DNA, the CDR3 is TGTGCCAGCCAAAGGGACAGGTTGAGCTCCTACGAGCAGTACTTC.

This chain joins TRBV6-5 and TRBJ1-1; D is perhaps TRBD1 (5 bases). This CDR3 is built from 14 residues. The ends were cut back, 4 bases at V and 1 base at J, with 10 bases in the middle. Germline values: CDR1 MNHEY, CDR2 SVGAGI. CDR3 residues: CASSFDRSNTEAFF. For the CDR3, the DNA is TGTGCCAGCAGTTTCGACAGATCGAACACTGAAGCTTTCTTT.